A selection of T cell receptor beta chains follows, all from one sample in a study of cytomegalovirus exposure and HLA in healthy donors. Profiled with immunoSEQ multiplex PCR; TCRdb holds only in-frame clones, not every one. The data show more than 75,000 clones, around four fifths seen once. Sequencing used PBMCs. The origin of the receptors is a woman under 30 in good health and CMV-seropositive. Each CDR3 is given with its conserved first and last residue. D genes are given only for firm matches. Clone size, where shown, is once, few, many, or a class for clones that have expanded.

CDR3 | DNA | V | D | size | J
CASEPGQGAYEQYF | TGTGCCAGCGAACCGGGACAGGGGGCTTACGAGCAGTACTTC | TRBV6-1 | TRBD1 | NA | TRBJ2-7
CATSRDKGDYGYTF | TGTGCCACCAGCAGAGATAAGGGGGACTATGGCTACACCTTC | TRBV15 | NA | NA | TRBJ1-2
CASSPQSSGLRGETQYF | TGTGCCAGCAGCCCCCAATCTAGCGGACTAAGGGGAGAGACCCAGTACTTC | TRBV27 | TRBD2 | NA | TRBJ2-5
CASSSYARTDNYGYTF | TGTGCCAGCAGTTCTTACGCTCGGACAGATAACTATGGCTACACCTTC | TRBV27 | NA | NA | TRBJ1-2
CASSFRLGEETQYF | TGCGCCAGCAGCTTCCGACTAGGGGAAGAGACCCAGTACTTC | TRBV5-1 | NA | once | TRBJ2-5
CASSDPTGRLIDEQFF | TGCGCCAGCAGTGACCCGACAGGGCGATTGATCGATGAGCAGTTCTTC | TRBV10-2 | TRBD1 | NA | TRBJ2-1
CSARYTDTQYF | TGCAGTGCTAGATACACAGATACGCAGTATTTT | TRBV20-1 | NA | NA | TRBJ2-3
CASSHAGTSGTGGAKNIQYF | TGTGCCAGCAGCCATGCCGGGACTAGCGGCACCGGCGGGGCCAAAAACATTCAGTACTTC | TRBV4-2 | TRBD2 | few | TRBJ2-4
CASSQESFHGFYGYTF | TGTGCCAGCAGCCAAGAATCTTTTCACGGGTTCTATGGCTACACCTTC | TRBV14 | NA | NA | TRBJ1-2
CASSYSTQGVQYF | TGTGCCAGCAGTTACTCGACTCAGGGGGTGCAGTATTTT | TRBV6-6 | TRBD1 | NA | TRBJ2-3
CASSPRGNQGTQYF | TGTGCCAGCTCACCACGCGGGAACCAGGGGACCCAGTACTTC | TRBV18 | NA | NA | TRBJ2-5
CASSLIGTGYNEQFF | TGTGCCAGCAGCTTAATCGGGACAGGGTACAATGAGCAGTTCTTC | TRBV13 | TRBD1 | NA | TRBJ2-1
CASSPGTSSVYEQYF | TGTGCCAGCTCACCCGGGACTAGCTCCGTCTACGAGCAGTACTTC | TRBV18 | TRBD2 | NA | TRBJ2-7
CASTPDTNNEQFF | TGTGCCAGCACCCCTGACACCAACAATGAGCAGTTCTTC | TRBV6-5 | NA | NA | TRBJ2-1
CASSHLVGARNKETQYF | TGTGCCAGCAGCCACCTGGTGGGGGCACGGAACAAAGAGACCCAGTACTTC | TRBV5-4 | NA | NA | TRBJ2-5
CASSERAGDTGELFF | TGCGCCAGCAGTGAGAGGGCAGGGGACACCGGGGAGCTGTTTTTT | TRBV10-1 | NA | NA | TRBJ2-2
CASSQASGVEQYF | TGCGCCAGCAGCCAAGCCTCGGGAGTCGAGCAGTACTTC | TRBV4-1 | NA | few | TRBJ2-7
CVSNQDNVLIMNTEAFF | TGTGTCAGCAATCAGGACAATGTCTTAATCATGAACACTGAAGCTTTCTTT | TRBV12-1 | NA | few | TRBJ1-1
CASRRSDRPNYGYTF | TGTGCCAGCAGACGATCGGACAGGCCTAACTATGGCTACACCTTC | TRBV6-5 | TRBD1 | NA | TRBJ1-2
CASSQTSYNEQFF | TGCGCCAGCAGCCAGACTAGCTACAATGAGCAGTTCTTC | TRBV5-1 | NA | NA | TRBJ2-1
CDSGSTFYRVDGETQYF | TGTGATAGTGGTTCGACGTTCTACAGGGTCGATGGGGAGACCCAGTACTTC | TRBV12-5 | NA | few | TRBJ2-5
CATSRGSPGEGETQYF | TGTGCCACCAGCAGAGGGTCCCCGGGAGAAGGGGAGACCCAGTACTTC | TRBV15 | NA | once | TRBJ2-5
CASSLEGGWQPQHF | TGTGCCAGCAGCTTGGAAGGGGGCTGGCAGCCCCAGCATTTT | TRBV5-6 | TRBD1 | NA | TRBJ1-5
CASSLDRVWEKLFF | TGTGCCAGCAGCTTGGACAGGGTTTGGGAAAAACTGTTTTTT | TRBV5-6 | NA | NA | TRBJ1-4
CASSLMPGGNTEAFF | TGTGCCAGCAGCCTTATGCCAGGGGGTAACACTGAAGCTTTCTTT | TRBV14 | TRBD1 | NA | TRBJ1-1
CASSPGHLNTGELFF | TGCGCCAGCAGCCCGGGACACCTGAACACCGGGGAGCTGTTTTTT | TRBV4-1 | NA | once | TRBJ2-2
CASSLLPGTGNEKLFF | TGCGCCAGCAGCCTCCTCCCAGGAACCGGAAATGAAAAACTGTTTTTT | TRBV4-1 | NA | few | TRBJ1-4
CASSPGQGPNEKLFF | TGTGCCAGCAGCCCAGGACAGGGGCCTAATGAAAAACTGTTTTTT | TRBV7-9 | TRBD1 | few | TRBJ1-4
CASSVVSGYVGANEQFF | TGTGCCAGCAGCGTAGTCTCGGGGTACGTGGGGGCTAATGAGCAGTTCTTC | TRBV9 | NA | NA | TRBJ2-1
CASSFPGSNEQFF | TGTGCCAGCAGTTTCCCGGGGAGCAATGAGCAGTTCTTC | TRBV27 | NA | NA | TRBJ2-1
CASSLKSWRANEKLFF | TGTGCCAGCAGCTTAAAATCATGGCGGGCTAATGAAAAACTGTTTTTT | TRBV7-8 | NA | NA | TRBJ1-4
CASRSMRGSSNTGELFF | TGCGCCAGCAGGTCTATGCGGGGGTCATCGAACACCGGGGAGCTGTTTTTT | TRBV5-1 | TRBD2 | NA | TRBJ2-2
CASSPWTGAAEAFF | TGTGCCAGCAGTCCCTGGACAGGGGCCGCTGAAGCTTTCTTT | TRBV27 | TRBD1 | NA | TRBJ1-1
CASSRDVTGGSSYEQYF | TGTGCCAGCAGCCGAGATGTCACCGGGGGTAGCTCCTACGAGCAGTACTTC | TRBV4-2 | NA | NA | TRBJ2-7
CASSPPGTSGSHEQFF | TGCGCCAGCAGCCCTCCCGGGACTAGCGGGAGCCATGAGCAGTTCTTC | TRBV4-1 | TRBD2 | NA | TRBJ2-1
CASSYQEAWEQYF | TGCGCCAGCAGCTACCAGGAGGCGTGGGAGCAGTACTTC | TRBV5-1 | NA | NA | TRBJ2-7
CASSSRVWEGKGGHYGYTF | TGTGCCAGCAGCTCCCGCGTATGGGAGGGAAAGGGGGGGCACTATGGCTACACCTTC | TRBV9 | NA | once | TRBJ1-2
CATSSVRDWLPGELFF | TGTGCCACCAGCTCTGTTCGGGACTGGCTCCCCGGGGAGCTGTTTTTT | TRBV15 | NA | NA | TRBJ2-2
CASSDRGLDGYTF | TGTGCCAGCAGTGACAGGGGGCTCGATGGCTACACCTTC | TRBV6-1 | TRBD1 | NA | TRBJ1-2
CASSERTGGNEKLFF | TGCGCCAGCAGCGAAAGGACAGGGGGTAATGAAAAACTGTTTTTT | TRBV4-1 | TRBD1 | NA | TRBJ1-4
CASSLYRGLIDEQYF | TGCGCCAGCAGCTTATACAGGGGCTTAATTGACGAGCAGTACTTC | TRBV5-1 | TRBD1 | NA | TRBJ2-7
CASSRVGAGGYNQPQHF | TGTGCCAGCAGCCGGGTCGGGGCAGGGGGTTACAATCAGCCCCAGCATTTT | TRBV7-9 | TRBD1 | NA | TRBJ1-5